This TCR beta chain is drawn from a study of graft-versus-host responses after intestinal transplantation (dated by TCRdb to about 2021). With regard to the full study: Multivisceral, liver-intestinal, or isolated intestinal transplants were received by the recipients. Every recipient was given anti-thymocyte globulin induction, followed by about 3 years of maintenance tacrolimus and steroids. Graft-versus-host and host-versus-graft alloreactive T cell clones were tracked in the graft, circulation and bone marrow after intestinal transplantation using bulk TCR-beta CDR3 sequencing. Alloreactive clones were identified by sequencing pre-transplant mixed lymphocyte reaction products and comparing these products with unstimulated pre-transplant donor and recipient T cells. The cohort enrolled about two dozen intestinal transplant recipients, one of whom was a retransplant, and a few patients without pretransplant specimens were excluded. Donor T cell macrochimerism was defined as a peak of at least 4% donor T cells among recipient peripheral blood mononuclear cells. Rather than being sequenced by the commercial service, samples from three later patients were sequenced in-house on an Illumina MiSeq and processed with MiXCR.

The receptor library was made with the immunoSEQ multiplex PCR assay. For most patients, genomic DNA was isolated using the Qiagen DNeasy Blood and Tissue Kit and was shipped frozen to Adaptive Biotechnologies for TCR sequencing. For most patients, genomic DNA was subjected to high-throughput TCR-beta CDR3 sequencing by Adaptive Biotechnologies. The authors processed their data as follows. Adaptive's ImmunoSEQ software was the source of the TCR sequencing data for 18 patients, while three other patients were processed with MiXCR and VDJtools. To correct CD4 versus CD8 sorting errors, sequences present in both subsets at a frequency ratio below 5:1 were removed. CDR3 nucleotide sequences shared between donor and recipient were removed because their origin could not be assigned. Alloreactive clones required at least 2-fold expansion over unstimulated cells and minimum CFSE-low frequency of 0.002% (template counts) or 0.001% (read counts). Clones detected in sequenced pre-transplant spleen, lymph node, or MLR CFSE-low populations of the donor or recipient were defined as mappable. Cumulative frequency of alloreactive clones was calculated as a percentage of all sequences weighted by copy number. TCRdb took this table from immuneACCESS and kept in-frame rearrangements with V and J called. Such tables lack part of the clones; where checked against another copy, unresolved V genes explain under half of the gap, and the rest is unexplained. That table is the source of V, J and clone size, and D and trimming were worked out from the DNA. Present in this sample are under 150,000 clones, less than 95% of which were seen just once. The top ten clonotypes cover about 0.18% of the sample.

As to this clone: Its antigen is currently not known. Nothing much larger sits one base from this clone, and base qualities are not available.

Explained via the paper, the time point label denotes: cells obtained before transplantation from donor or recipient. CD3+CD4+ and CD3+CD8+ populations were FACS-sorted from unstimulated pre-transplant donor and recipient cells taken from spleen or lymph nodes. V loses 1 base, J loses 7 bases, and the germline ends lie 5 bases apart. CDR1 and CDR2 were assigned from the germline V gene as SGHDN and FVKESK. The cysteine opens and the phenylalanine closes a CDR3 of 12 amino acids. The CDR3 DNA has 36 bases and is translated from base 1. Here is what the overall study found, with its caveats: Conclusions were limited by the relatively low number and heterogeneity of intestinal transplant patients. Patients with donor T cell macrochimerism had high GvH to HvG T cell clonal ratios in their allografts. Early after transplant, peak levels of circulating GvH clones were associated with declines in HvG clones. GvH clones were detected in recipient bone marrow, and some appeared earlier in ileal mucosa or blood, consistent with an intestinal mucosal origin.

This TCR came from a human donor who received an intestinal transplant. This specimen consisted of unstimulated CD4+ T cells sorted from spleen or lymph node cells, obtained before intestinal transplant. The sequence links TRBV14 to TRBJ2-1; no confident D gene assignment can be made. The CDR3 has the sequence CASSQARNEQFF. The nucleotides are TGTGCCAGCAGCCAAGCCCGGAATGAGCAGTTCTTC.